Listed below are T cell receptor beta chains from one sample, sequenced in a study of blood T cell repertoires in COVID-19. Some clones are missing from TCRdb's copy, which holds only in-frame ones; the method was immunoSEQ multiplex PCR. The sample lists roughly 260,000 clones, roughly 86% occurring once. The specimen sequenced was peripheral blood. Receptors were obtained from a woman between 50 and 59 years old with acute or convalescent COVID-19. Each CDR3 is given with its conserved first and last residue. D genes are given only for firm matches. Some rows have no size entry. The others give once, few or many, or a class for an expanded clone.

j_call d_call clone_size v_call cdr3_length cdr3_aa cdr3_nt
TRBJ2-1 NA NA TRBV7-2 18 CASSLARSGGQHYNEQFF TGTGCCAGCAGCTTAGCCCGTTCGGGAGGACAGCACTACAATGAGCAGTTCTTC
TRBJ1-2 TRBD1 NA TRBV18 14 CASSPYEGGVGYTF TGTGCCAGCTCACCATATGAAGGGGGCGTTGGCTACACCTTC
TRBJ1-2 TRBD1 NA TRBV5-1 14 CASSLGGGAGGYTF TGCGCCAGCAGCTTGGGAGGGGGCGCAGGTGGCTACACCTTC
TRBJ2-5 TRBD2 NA TRBV18 16 CASSPTSGRAGETQYF TGTGCCAGCTCACCAACTAGCGGGAGGGCCGGGGAGACCCAGTACTTC
TRBJ2-7 NA once TRBV28 15 CASSFPQGHPYEQYF TGTGCCAGCAGTTTTCCCCAGGGACACCCCTACGAGCAGTACTTC
TRBJ2-7 TRBD1 NA TRBV18 15 CASSPPSGTGDEQYF TGTGCCAGCTCACCACCGTCCGGGACAGGGGACGAGCAGTACTTC
TRBJ1-6 TRBD1 NA TRBV30 15 CAWRLTGWNNSPLHF TGTGCCTGGAGACTGACAGGGTGGAACAATTCACCCCTCCACTTT
TRBJ2-7 NA NA TRBV3-1/TRBV3-2 15 CASSQEKAENYEQYF TGTGCCAGCAGCCAAGAGAAGGCGGAGAACTACGAGCAGTACTTC
TRBJ2-1 TRBD1 NA TRBV5-6 14 CASSWPGTDNEQFF TGTGCCAGCAGCTGGCCCGGGACAGACAATGAGCAGTTCTTC
TRBJ2-7 NA NA TRBV28 15 CASSSTQGLRYEQYF TGTGCCAGCAGCTCTACCCAGGGTTTGAGGTACGAGCAGTACTTC
TRBJ1-1 TRBD1 once TRBV28 14 CASSLQGVNTEAFF TGTGCCAGCAGTTTACAGGGGGTGAACACTGAAGCTTTCTTT
TRBJ2-1 NA NA TRBV6-4 13 CASSDSTVNEQFF TGTGCCAGCAGTGACTCCACAGTTAATGAGCAGTTCTTC
TRBJ1-1 NA once TRBV24-1 17 CATSDNRVGGPNTEAFF TGTGCCACCAGTGACAATAGGGTGGGGGGACCGAACACTGAAGCTTTCTTT
TRBJ2-1 NA NA TRBV6-5 13 CASTGGVYNEQFF TGTGCCAGCACCGGAGGGGTCTACAATGAGCAGTTCTTC
TRBJ2-3 NA few TRBV28 13 CASSFTVRDTQYF TGTGCCAGCAGTTTCACTGTTAGAGATACGCAGTATTTT
TRBJ2-7 TRBD1 NA TRBV29-1 14 CSVSDRGTAYEQYF TGCAGCGTTTCAGACAGGGGGACAGCCTACGAGCAGTACTTC
TRBJ2-3 TRBD2 NA TRBV19 12 CASAGRGDTQYF TGTGCTTCGGCCGGGAGGGGAGATACGCAGTATTTT
TRBJ2-7 NA NA TRBV6-1 16 CASSEAGGTAYYEQYF TGTGCCAGCAGTGAAGCAGGCGGGACAGCCTACTACGAGCAGTACTTC
TRBJ1-3 TRBD1 few TRBV9 14 CASSPDRAGNTIYF TGTGCCAGCAGCCCGGACAGGGCCGGAAACACCATATATTTT
TRBJ2-3 TRBD1 NA TRBV7-2 14 CASSFDRAPDTQYF TGTGCCAGCAGCTTTGACAGGGCCCCAGATACGCAGTATTTT
TRBJ2-7 NA NA TRBV23-1 14 CASSQWTADYEQYF TGCGCCAGCAGTCAATGGACAGCAGACTACGAGCAGTACTTC
TRBJ2-1 NA NA TRBV9 13 CASSASSYNEQFF TGTGCCAGCAGCGCTAGCTCCTACAATGAGCAGTTCTTC
TRBJ1-1 TRBD1 NA TRBV28 16 CASSKLPGTGNTEAFF TGTGCCAGCAGTAAATTACCCGGGACAGGGAACACTGAAGCTTTCTTT
TRBJ2-7 NA NA TRBV10-2 13 CASMEVNAYEQYF TGCGCCAGCATGGAGGTGAACGCTTACGAGCAGTACTTC
TRBJ1-3 NA once TRBV7-2 15 CASSFIRGSGNTIYF TGTGCCAGCAGCTTCATTCGGGGCTCTGGAAACACCATATATTTT
TRBJ2-7 TRBD2 NA TRBV7-2 15 CASSLVTSGSYEQYF TGTGCCAGCAGCTTAGTGACTAGCGGGTCTTACGAGCAGTACTTC
TRBJ2-7 TRBD2 NA TRBV19 14 CASSRTSGPYEQYF TGTGCCAGCTCCCGGACTAGCGGGCCTTACGAGCAGTACTTC
TRBJ1-5 NA NA TRBV2 13 CASSLGQNQPQHF TGTGCCAGCAGTCTAGGACAGAATCAGCCCCAGCATTTT
TRBJ1-3 NA NA TRBV2 15 CASHDLREAGNTIYF TGTGCCAGTCATGATCTGAGGGAAGCTGGAAACACCATATATTTT
TRBJ1-4 NA NA TRBV3-1/TRBV3-2 15 CASSQNSIGGEKLFF TGTGCCAGCAGCCAGAACTCAATCGGGGGTGAAAAACTGTTTTTT
TRBJ1-1 TRBD1 NA TRBV5-1 14 CASSSGQGWTEAFF TGCGCCAGCAGCTCCGGACAGGGCTGGACTGAAGCTTTCTTT
TRBJ2-5 NA once TRBV2 12 CASNLRGTTQYF TGTGCCAGCAATTTGCGGGGTACGACCCAGTACTTC
TRBJ2-2 NA NA TRBV5-1 17 CASSLGPLSANTGELFF TGCGCCAGCAGCTTGGGGCCTCTTAGCGCAAACACCGGGGAGCTGTTTTTT
TRBJ2-1 TRBD2 NA TRBV11-2 15 CASSLTGTSLYEQFF TGTGCCAGCAGCTTGACCGGGACTAGCTTATATGAGCAGTTCTTC
TRBJ1-2 NA NA TRBV6-5 13 CASSYSTGYGYTF TGTGCCAGCAGTTACTCGACGGGATATGGCTACACCTTC
TRBJ2-1 TRBD2 NA TRBV11-3 18 CASSLSGTSGSSYNEQFF TGTGCCAGCAGCTTAAGTGGGACTAGCGGGAGTTCTTACAATGAGCAGTTCTTC
TRBJ1-2 TRBD1 NA TRBV12-5 16 CASGLGQGAIVYGYTF TGTGCTAGTGGTTTGGGACAGGGGGCGATTGTTTATGGCTACACCTTC
TRBJ1-1 NA NA TRBV10-3 12 CAISETASEAFF TGTGCCATCAGTGAAACTGCATCTGAAGCTTTCTTT
TRBJ1-1 TRBD1 once TRBV30 17 CAWRAPGTGGAGTEAFF TGTGCCTGGAGAGCCCCCGGGACAGGGGGCGCGGGCACTGAAGCTTTCTTT
TRBJ1-2 NA NA TRBV24-1 11 CATSSQDGYTF TGTGCCACCAGTAGTCAGGATGGCTACACCTTC
TRBJ2-1 NA NA TRBV16 15 CASSQSLLVLNEQFF TGTGCCAGCAGCCAATCGTTACTAGTATTGAATGAGCAGTTCTTC
TRBJ2-7 NA NA TRBV30 12 CAWSEQPYEQYF TGTGCCTGGAGTGAACAACCCTACGAGCAGTACTTC
TRBJ2-3 NA NA TRBV2 15 CASSDPTTSTDTQYF TGTGCCAGCAGCGATCCTACGACTAGCACAGATACGCAGTATTTT
TRBJ2-5 NA NA TRBV5-1 14 CASSGGAGGETQYF TGCGCCAGCTCCGGGGGCGCAGGGGGAGAGACCCAGTACTTC
TRBJ1-6 NA NA TRBV9 15 CASSAGQLYNSPLHF TGTGCCAGCAGCGCAGGACAGCTATATAATTCACCCCTCCACTTT